This passage covers 21 T cell receptor beta chains from one sample sequenced in a study of shared clonotypes between healthy human individuals. CD8 cells classed as naive were CD45RO-negative and positively selected for CCR7, excluding terminally differentiated effector memory CD45RA+ cells. Here immunoSEQ multiplex PCR was the method, and the copy in TCRdb shows in-frame clones only, minus some. Of some 2 million clones in the sample, approximately 95% are singletons; the top ten hold 1% to 1.3%. The material sequenced was naive CD8+ T cells sorted from blood. The receptor set was obtained from a man aged 18 to 29 in good health.

The genes are TRBV4-3 and TRBJ2-5; D remains unclear. Trimming shortened V by 5 bases and J by 0 bases, and 13 bases separated the two germline ends. From germline, CDR1 is LGHNA and CDR2 YSLEER. CDR3 length: 15 amino acids. The CDR3 is CASSDLNGYQETQYF. CDR3 DNA sequence: TGCGCCAGCAGCGACCTAAACGGATACCAAGAGACCCAGTACTTC.

This clone was seen only once. The rearrangement links TRBV19 to TRBJ2-2, with D unresolved. The V and J ends lost 5 bases and 8 bases respectively, with 3 bases between them. CDR3 length: 10 amino acids. CDR1 and CDR2 from the germline V gene are LNHDA and SQIVND (reference sequence). CDR3 bases: TGTGCCAGTAGTCGTGGGGAGCTGTTTTTT. This codes for CASSRGELFF.

V gene TRBV4-1 combines with J gene TRBJ2-5; TRBD2 aligns across 7 bases. The CDR3 has 15 residues. CDR1 is MGHRA, CDR2 YSYEKL, per germline. V dropped 4 bases and J dropped 4; count of bases not matched to a gene: 9. CDR3 nucleotides: TGCGCCAGCAGCCCTTCCGGGGGGATTCGAGAGACCCAGTACTTC. This translates into CASSPSGGIRETQYF.

V gene TRBV7-9 combines with J gene TRBJ2-7, with 7 bases lining up with TRBD2. The CDR3 has 19 residues. Germline CDR1 SEHNR, CDR2 FQNEAQ (reference sequence). J was trimmed by 4 bases and V by 1 base; bases with no gene match: 19. This chain's CDR3 is CASSLEDTPGGSPPYEQYF. Written as DNA, the CDR3 is TGTGCCAGCAGCTTAGAGGACACTCCAGGCGGGAGCCCACCGTACGAGCAGTACTTC.

This clone was counted a single time. This chain links TRBV6-1 with TRBJ2-5, with a possible D match to TRBD2 (6 bases). V was clipped by 1 base and J by 7 bases, with 10 bases between them. The germline gives CDR1 MNHNS, CDR2 SASEGT. The CDR3 contains 13 residues. The chain's CDR3 is CASSEVGDSTQYF. The CDR3 DNA sequence: TGTGCCAGCAGTGAAGTGGGGGACTCGACCCAGTACTTC.

V usage is TRBV2 and J usage is TRBJ1-1, with D tentatively TRBD1 (5 bases). Between the trimmed V and J ends, which lost 2 bases and 1 base, there was a span of 8 bases. Germline assignment: CDR1 SNHLY and CDR2 FYNNEI. CDR3 length equals 14 residues. The CDR3 nucleotides are TGTGCCAGCAGTGAAACTGGACAGAACACTGAAGCTTTCTTT. Protein sequence: CASSETGQNTEAFF.

J is TRBJ2-7 and V is TRBV2; the D is unclear. In germline, CDR1 is SNHLY, CDR2 FYNNEI. CDR3 length equals 12 residues. V lost 7 bases to trimming and J lost 0 bases, with 7 bases between them. The CDR3, as DNA: TGTGCCAGCACGGACGGCTCCTACGAGCAGTACTTC. Translated, it gives CASTDGSYEQYF.

The chain recombines TRBV7-2 with TRBJ1-2; possibly TRBD1 for D (6 bases). Germline CDR1 SGHTA, CDR2 FQGNSA. V was trimmed by 5 bases and J by 5 bases, leaving 18 bases between them. The CDR3 is made up of 15 amino acids. The CDR3: CASSPEGGLGYGYTF. As DNA, the CDR3 is TGTGCCAGCAGCCCAGAGGGGGGGCTGGGGTATGGCTACACCTTC.

The rearrangement joins TRBV7-2 to TRBJ2-3; no clear D. The CDR3 has 13 residues. CDR1 and CDR2 (germline): SGHTA, FQGNSA. V shed 6 bases and J shed 0 bases, with 7 bases lying between them. CDR3 region: CASRGVSTDTQYF. As DNA, the CDR3 is TGTGCCAGCAGGGGTGTTAGCACAGATACGCAGTATTTT.

The chain combines TRBV30 with TRBJ1-3; D is ambiguous. The CDR3 sequence is 13 residues long. Germline lookup yields CDR1 GTSNPN and CDR2 SVGIG (reference sequence). V was shortened by 1 base and J by 7 bases, with 11 bases between the two germline ends. In DNA, the CDR3 is TGTGCCTGGAGTGCCTCCGCCCCCAACACCATATATTTT. This translates into CAWSASAPNTIYF.

The chain has TRBV6-5 and TRBJ1-2, with 8 nucleotides matching TRBD1. Germline CDR1 and CDR2: MNHEY and SVGAGI. The CDR3 consists of 14 residues. Trimming took 5 bases from V and 7 from J; bases not matched to a gene: 9. CDR3 protein: CASSPNPQGAGYTF. For the CDR3, the DNA is TGTGCCAGCAGTCCCAACCCTCAGGGGGCTGGCTACACCTTC.

V is TRBV6-5 and J is TRBJ1-2, with a weak D call TRBD1 (6 bases). This CDR3 is built from 14 residues. The germline V gene encodes CDR1 MNHEY and CDR2 SVGAGI. V was clipped by 5 bases and J by 8 bases, with 18 bases between them. In nucleotides, the CDR3 is TGTGCCAGCAGTACGATGGTGGCAGGGGAGGGCTACACCTTC. It translates to CASSTMVAGEGYTF.

The chain recombines TRBV30 with TRBJ2-1; D is unresolved. Germline lookup yields CDR1 GTSNPN and CDR2 SVGIG (reference sequence). CDR3 size: 14 residues. Trimming removed 3 bases at V and 4 bases at J, with 13 bases between. This CDR3 is CAWRRSVPYNEQFF. CDR3 in DNA: TGTGCCTGGAGACGCTCAGTACCATACAATGAGCAGTTCTTC. Full variable domain (missing parts from reference TRBV30 and TRBJ2-1): SQTIHQWPATLVQPVGSPLSLECTVEGTSNPNLYWYRQAAGRGLQLLFYSVGIGQISSEVPQNLSASRPQDRQFILSSKKLLLSDSGFYLCAWRRSVPYNEQFFGPGTRLTVL.

About this clone itself: Other DNA sequences of this sample code for an identical CDR3. The chain carries TRBV9 and TRBJ1-2; D is unresolved. V was pared by 3 bases and J by 2 bases, with 2 bases between. The CDR3 has 11 amino acids. Germline loops: CDR1 SGDLS, CDR2 YYNGEE. Written as DNA, the CDR3 is TGTGCCAGCAGCGCAAACTATGGCTACACCTTC. This translates into CASSANYGYTF.

A word on this clone: This same CDR3 is encoded by further DNA sequences in the sample. The CDR3 spells CASSLRGTNTEAFF. The CDR3 DNA reads TGCGCCAGCAGCTTAAGGGGCACGAACACTGAAGCTTTCTTT. The V gene is TRBV5-1, the J gene TRBJ1-1; a weak D match, TRBD1 (5 bases). Trimming stripped 2 bases from V and 1 base from J, with 9 bases between. In germline, CDR1 is SGHRS, CDR2 YFSETQ. This CDR3 contains 14 residues.

The chain recombines TRBV9 with TRBJ1-2; 10 bases are shared with TRBD1. This CDR3 region has 15 residues. The J segment lost 3 bases and the V segment lost 5 bases, leaving 7 bases of the junction unmatched. The V gene's germline CDR1 is SGDLS and CDR2 YYNGEE. For the CDR3, the DNA is TGTGCCAGCAGTGAAGACAGGGGGCTAGACTATGGCTACACCTTC. Residues: CASSEDRGLDYGYTF. Variable domain in full (rest from reference TRBV9 and TRBJ1-2): DSGVTQTPKHLITATGQRVTLRCSPRSGDLSVYWYQQSLDQGLQFLIQYYNGEERAKGNILERFSAQQFPDLHSELNLSSLELGDSALYFCASSEDRGLDYGYTFGSGTRLTVV.

Comments on this clone: Other DNA sequences within the sample encode an identical CDR3. The V call is TRBV11-2, the J call TRBJ2-7; D is unclear. The CDR3 is 13 amino acids. V was clipped by 1 base and J by 3 bases, with 7 bases between them. The V gene's germline CDR1 is SGHAT and CDR2 FQNNGV. In nucleotides, the CDR3 is TGTGCCAGCAGCTTAGCTAGAGACTACGAGCAGTACTTC. Its translation is CASSLARDYEQYF.

CDR3 in amino acids: CASSGALAAPSTDTQYF. In DNA, the CDR3 is TGTGCCAGCAGTGGGGCACTAGCGGCTCCTAGCACAGATACGCAGTATTTT. This sequence joins TRBV2 and TRBJ2-3; 8 bases agree with TRBD2. The ends lost 4 bases at V and 0 bases at J; junction bases unmatched: 9. Germline V gene sequence: CDR1 SNHLY, CDR2 FYNNEI. CDR3 length: 17 amino acids.

As for this clone: The junction departs from the called germline gene at one end, perhaps through a read error. This chain uses TRBV27 with TRBJ1-1, with a possible D match to TRBD1 (6 bases). The CDR3 length is 15 residues. CDR1 is MNHEY, CDR2 SMNVEV, per germline (reference sequence). The CDR3 loop reads CASSLSTGSGLEAFF. The CDR3 bases are TGTGCCAGCAGTCTATCGACAGGTAGCGGATTAGAAGCTTTCTTT.

The chain employs TRBV30 and TRBJ2-3; TRBD2 matches at 8 bases. The CDR3 extends over 14 amino acids. Trimming at V came to 4 bases and at J to 1 base, leaving 4 bases not matched to a gene. Per germline, CDR1 GTSNPN and CDR2 SVGIG (reference sequence). The CDR3 DNA reads as TGTGCCTGGATGTCCGGGGGGGGCACAGATACGCAGTATTTT. Protein product: CAWMSGGGTDTQYF.

The rearrangement links TRBV6-5 to TRBJ1-5; the match to TRBD1 covers 7 bases. Germline V gene data show CDR1 as MNHEY and CDR2 as SVGAGI. The length of the CDR3 is 15 residues. Trimming at V came to 6 bases and at J to 2 bases, leaving 7 bases not matched to a gene. The CDR3 DNA is TGTGCCAGCAGCAAAATAACAGGGGGCAATCAGCCCCAGCATTTT. This translates into CASSKITGGNQPQHF.